This T cell receptor beta chain derives from a study of blood T cell repertoires in COVID-19. Across the study: The United States, Italy and Spain provided the acute and convalescent COVID-19 samples.

J gave up 6 bases and V 0 bases, and 7 bases lay outside the gene matches. Germline CDR1 is SGDLS and CDR2 is YYNGEE. The CDR3 runs 16 residues. The data were produced by immunoSEQ multiplex PCR, yet TCRdb's version contains in-frame clones alone and is incomplete. The sample records roughly 190,000 clones, about nine tenths being singletons. The specimen was peripheral blood. V usage is TRBV9 and J usage is TRBJ2-2, with TRBD2 identical over 8 bases. This clonotype was sampled from a woman aged 60-70 years with COVID-19, enrolled during active disease. CDR3: CASSVALGTRAGELFF. The CDR3 DNA sequence: TGTGCCAGCAGCGTAGCTCTGGGGACTAGAGCCGGGGAGCTGTTTTTT.